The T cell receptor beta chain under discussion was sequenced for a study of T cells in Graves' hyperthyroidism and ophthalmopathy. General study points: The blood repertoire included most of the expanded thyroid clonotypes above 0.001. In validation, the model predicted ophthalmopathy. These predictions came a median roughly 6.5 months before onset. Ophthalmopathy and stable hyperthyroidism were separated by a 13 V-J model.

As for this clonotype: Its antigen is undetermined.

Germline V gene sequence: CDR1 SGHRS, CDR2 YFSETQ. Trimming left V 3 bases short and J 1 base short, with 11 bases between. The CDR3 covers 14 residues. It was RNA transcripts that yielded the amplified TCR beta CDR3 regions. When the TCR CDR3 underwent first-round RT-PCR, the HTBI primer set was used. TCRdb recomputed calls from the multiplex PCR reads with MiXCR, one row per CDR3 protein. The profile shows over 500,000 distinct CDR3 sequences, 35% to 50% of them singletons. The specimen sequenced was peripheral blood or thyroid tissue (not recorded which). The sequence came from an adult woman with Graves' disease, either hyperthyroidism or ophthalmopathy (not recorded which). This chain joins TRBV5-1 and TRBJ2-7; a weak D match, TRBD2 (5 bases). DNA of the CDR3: TGCGCCAGCAGCTGGAGTGAGGGATCCTACGAGCAGTACTTC. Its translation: CASSWSEGSYEQYF.